The following is a TCR beta chain sequence with its context. Its antigen is unidentified. The CDR3 runs to 17 residues. Germline CDR1 is DFQATT and CDR2 is SNEGSKA (reference sequence). This sample is part of a study of CD8 T cells in ankylosing spondylitis. Study outcomes and limitations: In ankylosing spondylitis blood, a motif of roughly 8 highly homologous TCR beta variants appeared characteristic.

TCRdb independently ran MiXCR on the 5' RACE reads; one entry per CDR3 protein. The table lists around 490,000 distinct CDR3 sequences, approximately 5% of them singletons. The sequence derives from a male donor with ankylosing spondylitis. The sequencing input was blood, either unsorted or a sorted T cell fraction (not recorded which). The rearrangement links TRBV20-1 to TRBJ2-5, with 10 bases lining up with TRBD2. CDR3 nucleotide sequence: TGCAGCGCAACAGCGGGAGGGCCTTGGGGGCTCCAAGAGACCCAGTACTTC. This encodes CSATAGGPWGLQETQYF.